The 10 T cell receptor beta chains given below trace back to one sample, sequenced in a study of blood T cell repertoires in COVID-19. This table comes from immunoSEQ multiplex PCR, and its TCRdb copy is limited to in-frame clones, with some not included. The table lists under 300,000 clones, over 80% of them singletons. The material sequenced was peripheral blood. These receptors all come from a woman aged 35 to 49 who had recovered from COVID-19.

V and J are TRBV12-3 or TRBV12-4 and TRBJ1-1; 8 positions match TRBD1. This CDR3 contains 13 residues. V shed 6 bases, J shed 5 bases, and the junction held 5 bases outside the gene matches. This CDR3 is CASSYDRGTEAFF. CDR3 nucleotide sequence: TGTGCCAGCAGCTACGACAGGGGAACTGAAGCTTTCTTT.

This chain joins TRBV5-6 and TRBJ1-5; D gene uncertain. CDR3 size: 14 residues. V lost 0 bases and J 3 bases, leaving 7 bases between the germline ends. Germline loops: CDR1 SGHDT, CDR2 YYEEEE. CDR3 protein: CASSLGQSNQPQHF. In DNA, the CDR3 is TGTGCCAGCAGCTTGGGGCAGTCCAATCAGCCCCAGCATTTT.

The chain carries TRBV6-1 and TRBJ1-5, with TRBD1 as a possible D gene (6 bases). The V gene lost 4 bases and the J gene lost 2 bases, with 15 bases spanning the gap. The germline V gene has CDR1 MNHNS and CDR2 SASEGT. The CDR3 runs 16 residues. The DNA for the CDR3 is TGTGCCAGCAGTGGGTCCTCTGGGGGCGGCAATCAGCCCCAGCATTTT. Its protein product is CASSGSSGGGNQPQHF.

V and J are TRBV24-1 and TRBJ2-5; D unresolved. CDR1 and CDR2 (germline): KGHDR, SFDVKD. V dropped 1 base and J dropped 1 base, with 9 bases sitting between them. The CDR3 totals 15 residues. The CDR3 coding sequence is TGTGCCACCAGTGATTTAGGCGCGGCCCAAGAGACCCAGTACTTC. Translating it yields CATSDLGAAQETQYF.

J is TRBJ1-2 and V is TRBV6-5; 8 bases line up with TRBD1. The CDR3 extends over 14 amino acids. Germline V gene lookup returns CDR1 MNHEY and CDR2 SVGAGI. Losses at the gene ends were 8 bases for V and 3 bases for J; bases not matched to a gene: 8. The CDR3 nucleotides are TGTGCCAGCGTGACAGGGGATTGGTACTATGGCTACACCTTC. Amino acids: CASVTGDWYYGYTF.

The chain employs TRBV5-1 and TRBJ2-2; 9 bases match TRBD1. The ends lost 6 bases at V and 5 bases at J; junction bases unmatched: 14. CDR3 length: 17 residues. The germline gives CDR1 SGHRS, CDR2 YFSETQ. CDR3 in amino acids: CASTQPPGTGFTGELFF. The CDR3 region has the DNA TGCGCCAGCACCCAACCACCCGGGACAGGGTTTACCGGGGAGCTGTTTTTT.

The chain combines TRBV13 with TRBJ2-3; a possible D gene is TRBD2 (5 bases). Trimming removed 3 bases from V and 4 bases from J, with 26 bases in between. The V gene's germline CDR1 is PRHDT and CDR2 FYEKMQ (reference sequence). CDR3 length: 19 amino acids. In nucleotides, the CDR3 is TGTGCCAGCAGCTTCCACCCGCCAAGGCTAGCCACGGATGCAGATACGCAGTATTTT. This encodes CASSFHPPRLATDADTQYF. Drawing the rest from reference TRBV13 and TRBJ2-3, the complete variable domain is AAGVIQSPRHLIKEKRETATLKCYPIPRHDTVYWYQQGPGQDPQFLISFYEKMQSDKGSIPDRFSAQQFSDYHSELNMSSLELGDSALYFCASSFHPPRLATDADTQYFGPGTRLTVL.

The chain links TRBV3-1 (or the pseudogene TRBV3-2) to TRBJ1-1; D possibly corresponds to TRBD1 (5 bases). Trimming left V 1 base short and J 8 bases short, with 14 bases between. CDR1 and CDR2 (germline): LGHDT, YNNKEL (reference sequence). The CDR3 has 14 residues. CDR3: CASSQAGRDREAFF. CDR3 nucleotide sequence: TGTGCCAGCAGCCAAGCTGGCAGGGATAGAGAAGCTTTCTTT.

The chain couples TRBV2 to TRBJ2-1; TRBD2 aligns across 9 bases. The germline V gene encodes CDR1 SNHLY and CDR2 FYNNEI. V trimming: 7 bases; J trimming: 9 bases; junction bases outside the gene matches: 13. This CDR3 comprises 15 residues. The CDR3: CASTIGRGGIGEQFF. The CDR3 DNA reads as TGTGCCAGCACTATCGGGCGGGGGGGAATCGGTGAGCAGTTCTTC.

This rearrangement joins TRBV30 to TRBJ1-6, with 10 bases matching TRBD1. This CDR3 contains 17 residues. The ends lost 3 bases at V and 7 bases at J; junction bases unmatched: 12. CDR1 and CDR2 (germline): GTSNPN, SVGIG (reference sequence). The CDR3 coding sequence is TGTGCCTGGAGGACCTCCGGACAGGGGGTTACGAATTCACCCCTCCACTTT. Translated, it gives CAWRTSGQGVTNSPLHF.